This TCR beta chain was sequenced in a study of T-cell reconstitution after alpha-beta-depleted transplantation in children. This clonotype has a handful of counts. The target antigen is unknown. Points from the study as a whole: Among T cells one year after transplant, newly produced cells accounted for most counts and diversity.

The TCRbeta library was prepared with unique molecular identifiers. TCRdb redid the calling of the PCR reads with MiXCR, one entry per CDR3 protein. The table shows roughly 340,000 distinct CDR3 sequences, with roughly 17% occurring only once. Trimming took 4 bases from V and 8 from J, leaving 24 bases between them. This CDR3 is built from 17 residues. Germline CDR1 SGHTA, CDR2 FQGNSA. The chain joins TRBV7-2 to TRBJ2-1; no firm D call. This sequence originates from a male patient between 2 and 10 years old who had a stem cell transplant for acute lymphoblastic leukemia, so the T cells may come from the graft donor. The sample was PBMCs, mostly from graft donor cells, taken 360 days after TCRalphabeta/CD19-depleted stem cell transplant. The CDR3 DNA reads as TGTGCCAGCAGCTCTACCCTGGTGACCCGGTTTTTCGATGAGCAGTTCTTC. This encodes CASSSTLVTRFFDEQFF.